This paragraph covers one T cell receptor (beta chain) sequence. Its antigen is undetermined. The same CDR3 arises from other DNA sequences in this sample as well. 60 Vbeta and 13 Jbeta primers were used in PCR. TCRdb's table, derived via immunoSEQ multiplex PCR, lists solely in-frame clones and lacks some. The table shows 80,000 to 95,000 clones, with around 59% occurring only once. The data are from a study of cytomegalovirus exposure and HLA in healthy donors. Background on the study: Sequencing of 150 million to 200 million T cells in an earlier analysis found more than 100 million unique TCR beta sequences. Study-level results: Through in vitro validation, three CMV-associated chains were shown to be specific for CMV antigens. Likely technical artifact: a cluster of highly shared sequence variants. The classifier was said to identify cytomegalovirus status with high specificity and sensitivity.

Trimming left V 0 bases short and J 7 bases short, with 13 bases between. CDR1 and CDR2 (germline): SGHRS, YFSETQ. This CDR3 is 14 amino acids long. The source of this sequence is a human donor in good health. The sequencing sample was made of PBMCs. The rearrangement links TRBV5-1 to TRBJ1-2; D uncertain. The CDR3 region is CASSLARRAGGYTF. CDR3 bases: TGCGCCAGCAGCTTGGCCAGGAGGGCCGGTGGCTACACCTTC.